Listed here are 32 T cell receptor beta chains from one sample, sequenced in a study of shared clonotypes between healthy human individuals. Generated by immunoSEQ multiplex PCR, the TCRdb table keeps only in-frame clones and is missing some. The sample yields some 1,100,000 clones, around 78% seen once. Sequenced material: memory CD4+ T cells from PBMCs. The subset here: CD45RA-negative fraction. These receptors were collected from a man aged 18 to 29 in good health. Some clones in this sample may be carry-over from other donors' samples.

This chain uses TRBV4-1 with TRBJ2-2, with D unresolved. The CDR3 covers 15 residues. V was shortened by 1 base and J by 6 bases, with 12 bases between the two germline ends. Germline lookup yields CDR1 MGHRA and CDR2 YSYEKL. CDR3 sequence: CASSQGALGSGELFF. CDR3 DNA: TGCGCCAGCAGCCAAGGAGCCTTGGGGTCCGGGGAGCTGTTTTTT.

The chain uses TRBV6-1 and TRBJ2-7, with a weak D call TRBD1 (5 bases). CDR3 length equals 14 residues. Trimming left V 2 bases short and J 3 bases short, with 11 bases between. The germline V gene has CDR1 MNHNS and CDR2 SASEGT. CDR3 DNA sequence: TGTGCCAGCAGTGAAATTGGTGGACACTACGAGCAGTACTTC. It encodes CASSEIGGHYEQYF.

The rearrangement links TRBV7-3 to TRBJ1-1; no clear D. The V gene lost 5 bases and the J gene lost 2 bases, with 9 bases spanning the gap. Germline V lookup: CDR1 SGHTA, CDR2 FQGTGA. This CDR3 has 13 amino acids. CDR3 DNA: TGTGCCAGCAGCAACCTACACAACACTGAAGCTTTCTTT. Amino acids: CASSNLHNTEAFF.

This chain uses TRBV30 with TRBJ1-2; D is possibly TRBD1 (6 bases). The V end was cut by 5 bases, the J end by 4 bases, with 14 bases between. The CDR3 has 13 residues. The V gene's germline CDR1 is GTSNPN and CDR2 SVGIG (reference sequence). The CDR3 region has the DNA TGTGCCTGGGGACAGATTTTTGGCTATGGCTACACCTTC. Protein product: CAWGQIFGYGYTF. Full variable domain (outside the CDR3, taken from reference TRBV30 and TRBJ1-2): SQTIHQWPATLVQPVGSPLSLECTVEGTSNPNLYWYRQAAGRGLQLLFYSVGIGQISSEVPQNLSASRPQDRQFILSSKKLLLSDSGFYLCAWGQIFGYGYTFGSGTRLTVV.

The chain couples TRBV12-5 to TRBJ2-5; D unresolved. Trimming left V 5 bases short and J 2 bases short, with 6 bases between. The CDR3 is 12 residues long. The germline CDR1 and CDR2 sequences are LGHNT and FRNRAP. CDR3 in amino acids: CASGKPQETQYF. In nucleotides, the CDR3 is TGTGCTAGTGGTAAACCTCAAGAGACCCAGTACTTC.

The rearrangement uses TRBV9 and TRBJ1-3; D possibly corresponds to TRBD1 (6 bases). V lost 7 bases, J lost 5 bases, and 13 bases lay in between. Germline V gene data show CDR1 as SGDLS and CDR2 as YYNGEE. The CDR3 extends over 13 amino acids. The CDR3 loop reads CASREGGRNTIYF. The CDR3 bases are TGTGCCAGCCGGGAGGGGGGCAGAAACACCATATATTTT.

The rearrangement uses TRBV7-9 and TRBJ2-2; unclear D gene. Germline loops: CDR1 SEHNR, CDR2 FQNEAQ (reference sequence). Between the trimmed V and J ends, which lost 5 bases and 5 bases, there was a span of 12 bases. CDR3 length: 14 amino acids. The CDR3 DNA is TGTGCCAGCAGCCATACCAGGAATACCGGGGAGCTGTTTTTT. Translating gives CASSHTRNTGELFF.

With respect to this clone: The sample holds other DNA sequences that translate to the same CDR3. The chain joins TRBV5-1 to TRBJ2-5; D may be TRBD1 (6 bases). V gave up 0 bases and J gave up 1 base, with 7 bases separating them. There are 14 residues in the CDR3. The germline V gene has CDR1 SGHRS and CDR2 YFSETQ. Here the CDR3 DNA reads TGCGCCAGCAGCTTGGCACAGGGCCAAGAGACCCAGTACTTC. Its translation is CASSLAQGQETQYF.

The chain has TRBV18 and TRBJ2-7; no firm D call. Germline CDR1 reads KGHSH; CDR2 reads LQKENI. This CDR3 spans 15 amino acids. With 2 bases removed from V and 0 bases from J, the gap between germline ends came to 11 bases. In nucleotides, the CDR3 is TGTGCCAGCTCACCAATCGCAGATCTCTCCTACGAGCAGTACTTC. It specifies CASSPIADLSYEQYF.

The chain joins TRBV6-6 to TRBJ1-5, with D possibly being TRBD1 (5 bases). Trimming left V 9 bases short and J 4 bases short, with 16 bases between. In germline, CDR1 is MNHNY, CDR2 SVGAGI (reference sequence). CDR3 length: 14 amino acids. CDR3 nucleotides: TGTGCCAGTAGACAGTACCCTCAAAATCAGCCCCAGCATTTT. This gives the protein CASRQYPQNQPQHF.

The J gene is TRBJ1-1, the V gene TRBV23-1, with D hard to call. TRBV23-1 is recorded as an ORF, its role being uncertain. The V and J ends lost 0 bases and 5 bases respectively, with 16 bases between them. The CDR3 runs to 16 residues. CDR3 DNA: TGCGCCAGCAGTCAATCAACTGGCGCCTGCGGGACTGAAGCTTTCTTT. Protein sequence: CASSQSTGACGTEAFF.

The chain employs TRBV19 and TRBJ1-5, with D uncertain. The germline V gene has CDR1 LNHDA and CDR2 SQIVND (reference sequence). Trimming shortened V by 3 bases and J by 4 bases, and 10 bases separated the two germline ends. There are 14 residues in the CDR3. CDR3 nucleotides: TGTGCCAGTAGTATTCGGTCGGAAAATCAGCCCCAGCATTTT. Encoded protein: CASSIRSENQPQHF.

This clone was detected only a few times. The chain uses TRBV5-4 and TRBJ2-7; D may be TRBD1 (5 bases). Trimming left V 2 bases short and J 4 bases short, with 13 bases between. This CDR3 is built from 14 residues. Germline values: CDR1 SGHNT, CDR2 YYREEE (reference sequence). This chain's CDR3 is CASSLEGDTYEQYF. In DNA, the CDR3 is TGTGCCAGCAGCTTAGAAGGGGATACGTACGAGCAGTACTTC. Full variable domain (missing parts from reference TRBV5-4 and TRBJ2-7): ETGVTQSPTHLIKTRGQQVTLRCSSQSGHNTVSWYQQALGQGPQFIFQYYREEENGRGNFPPRFSGLQFPNYSSELNVNALELDDSALYLCASSLEGDTYEQYFGPGTRLTVT.

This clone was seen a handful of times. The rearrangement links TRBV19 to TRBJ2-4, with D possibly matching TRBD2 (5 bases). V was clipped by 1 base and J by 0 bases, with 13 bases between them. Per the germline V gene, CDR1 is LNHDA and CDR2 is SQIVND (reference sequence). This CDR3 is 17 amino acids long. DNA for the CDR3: TGTGCCAGTAGTATAGTTGGAGCGGCCGTAGCCAAAAACATTCAGTACTTC. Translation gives CASSIVGAAVAKNIQYF.

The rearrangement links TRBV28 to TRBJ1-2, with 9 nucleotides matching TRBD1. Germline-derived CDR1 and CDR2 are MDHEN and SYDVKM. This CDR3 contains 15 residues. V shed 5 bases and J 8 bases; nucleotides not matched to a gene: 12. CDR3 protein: CASSPPGQGSVGYTF. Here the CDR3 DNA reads TGTGCCAGCAGTCCTCCGGGACAGGGTAGTGTCGGCTACACCTTC.

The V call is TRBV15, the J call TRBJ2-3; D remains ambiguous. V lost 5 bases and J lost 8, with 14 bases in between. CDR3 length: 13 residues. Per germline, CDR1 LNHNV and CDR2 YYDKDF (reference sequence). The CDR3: CATSPRSAVTQYF. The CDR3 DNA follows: TGTGCCACCAGCCCAAGATCCGCAGTTACGCAGTATTTT.

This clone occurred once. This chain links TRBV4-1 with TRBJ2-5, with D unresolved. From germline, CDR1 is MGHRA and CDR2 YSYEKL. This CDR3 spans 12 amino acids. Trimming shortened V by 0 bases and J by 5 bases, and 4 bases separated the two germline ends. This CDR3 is CASSQEQETQYF. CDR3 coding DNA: TGCGCCAGCAGCCAAGAGCAGGAGACCCAGTACTTC.

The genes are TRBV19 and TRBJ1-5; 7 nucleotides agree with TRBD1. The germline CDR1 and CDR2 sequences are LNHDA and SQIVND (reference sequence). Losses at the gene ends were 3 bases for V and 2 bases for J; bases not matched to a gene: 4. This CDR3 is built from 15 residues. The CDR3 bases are TGTGCCAGTAGTATCTCAGGGACAGGCAATCAGCCCCAGCATTTT. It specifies CASSISGTGNQPQHF.

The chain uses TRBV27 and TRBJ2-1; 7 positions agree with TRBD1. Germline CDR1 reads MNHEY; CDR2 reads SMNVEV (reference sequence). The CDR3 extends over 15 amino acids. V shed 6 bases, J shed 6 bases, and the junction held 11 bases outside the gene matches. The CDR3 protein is CASSLQGWLGNEQFF. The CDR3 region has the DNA TGTGCCAGCAGCTTACAGGGGTGGCTGGGCAATGAGCAGTTCTTC.

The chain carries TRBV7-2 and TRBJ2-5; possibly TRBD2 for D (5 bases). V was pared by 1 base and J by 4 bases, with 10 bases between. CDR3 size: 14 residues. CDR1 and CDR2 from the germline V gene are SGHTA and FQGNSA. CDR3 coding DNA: TGTGCCAGCAGCTTAGGCCTAGCCCCAGAGACCCAGTACTTC. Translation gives CASSLGLAPETQYF.

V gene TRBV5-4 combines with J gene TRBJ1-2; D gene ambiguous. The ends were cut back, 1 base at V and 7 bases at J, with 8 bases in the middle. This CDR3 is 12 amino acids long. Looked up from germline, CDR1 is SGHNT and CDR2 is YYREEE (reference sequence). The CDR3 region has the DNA TGTGCCAGCAGCTTGCGGGAATCTGGCTACACCTTC. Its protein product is CASSLRESGYTF.

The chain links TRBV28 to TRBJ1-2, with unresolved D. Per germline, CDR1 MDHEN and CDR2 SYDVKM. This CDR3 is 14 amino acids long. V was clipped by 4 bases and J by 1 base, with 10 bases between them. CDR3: CASSSAGLNYGYTF. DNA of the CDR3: TGTGCCAGCAGTTCGGCAGGACTTAACTATGGCTACACCTTC.

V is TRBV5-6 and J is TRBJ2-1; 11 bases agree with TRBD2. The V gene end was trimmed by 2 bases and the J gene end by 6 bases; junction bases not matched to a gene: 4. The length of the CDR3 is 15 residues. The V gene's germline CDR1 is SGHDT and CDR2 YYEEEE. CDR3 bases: TGTGCCAGCAGCTTCTTACTAGCGGGGGCCAATGAGCAGTTCTTC. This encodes CASSFLLAGANEQFF.

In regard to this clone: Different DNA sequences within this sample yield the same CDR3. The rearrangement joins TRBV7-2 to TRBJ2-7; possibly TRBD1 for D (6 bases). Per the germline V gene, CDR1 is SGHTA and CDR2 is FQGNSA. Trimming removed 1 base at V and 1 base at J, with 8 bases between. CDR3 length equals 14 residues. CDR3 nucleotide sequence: TGTGCCAGCAGCTTAGGCAGGGGATCCTACGAGCAGTACTTC. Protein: CASSLGRGSYEQYF.

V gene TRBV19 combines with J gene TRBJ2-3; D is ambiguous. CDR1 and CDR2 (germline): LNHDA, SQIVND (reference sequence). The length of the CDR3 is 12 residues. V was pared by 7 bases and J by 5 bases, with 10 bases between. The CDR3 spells CASTATGDTQYF. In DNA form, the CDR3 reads TGTGCCAGTACCGCGACTGGAGATACGCAGTATTTT.

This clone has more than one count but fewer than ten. CDR3 bases: TGTGCCAGCAGCTTGGCAGGGGCGCCCAACTATGGCTACACCTTC. Translating gives CASSLAGAPNYGYTF. The V call is TRBV5-4, the J call TRBJ1-2, with D possibly matching TRBD1 (6 bases). Germline V gives CDR1 SGHNT, CDR2 YYREEE (reference sequence). The CDR3 loop spans 15 amino acids. V lost 0 bases and J 2 bases, leaving 11 bases between the germline ends.

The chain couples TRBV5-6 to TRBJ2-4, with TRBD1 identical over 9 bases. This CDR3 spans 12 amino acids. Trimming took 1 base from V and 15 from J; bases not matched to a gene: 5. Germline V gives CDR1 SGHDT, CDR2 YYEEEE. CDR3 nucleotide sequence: TGTGCCAGCAGCTTGCTGGGACAGGGTTGGTACTTC. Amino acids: CASSLLGQGWYF. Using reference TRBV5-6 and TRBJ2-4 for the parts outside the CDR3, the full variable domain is DAGVTQSPTHLIKTRGQQVTLRCSPKSGHDTVSWYQQALGQGPQFIFQYYEEEERQRGNFPDRFSGHQFPNYSSELNVNALLLGDSALYLCASSLLGQGWYFGAGTRLSVL.

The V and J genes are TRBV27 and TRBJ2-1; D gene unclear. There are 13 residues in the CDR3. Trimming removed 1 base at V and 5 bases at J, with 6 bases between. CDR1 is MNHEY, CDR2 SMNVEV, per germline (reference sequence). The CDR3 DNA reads TGTGCCAGCAGTTTATTTGCGGACAATGAGCAGTTCTTC. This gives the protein CASSLFADNEQFF.

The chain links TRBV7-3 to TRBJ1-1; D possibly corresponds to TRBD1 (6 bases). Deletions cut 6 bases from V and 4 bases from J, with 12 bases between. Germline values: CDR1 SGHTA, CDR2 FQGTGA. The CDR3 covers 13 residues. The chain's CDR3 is CASRLYRVTEAFF. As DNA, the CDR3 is TGTGCCAGCAGACTATACAGGGTCACTGAAGCTTTCTTT.

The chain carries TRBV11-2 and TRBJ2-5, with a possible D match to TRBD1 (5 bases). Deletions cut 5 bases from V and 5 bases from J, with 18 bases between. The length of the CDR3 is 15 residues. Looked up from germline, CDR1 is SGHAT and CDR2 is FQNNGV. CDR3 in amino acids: CASSPRGRVGETQYF. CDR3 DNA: TGTGCCAGCAGCCCACGTGGCAGGGTCGGGGAGACCCAGTACTTC.

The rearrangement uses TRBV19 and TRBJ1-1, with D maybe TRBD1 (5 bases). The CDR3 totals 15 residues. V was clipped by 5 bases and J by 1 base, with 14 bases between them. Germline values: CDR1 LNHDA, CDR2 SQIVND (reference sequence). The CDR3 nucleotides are TGTGCCAGTAGTCCCGGGGCCAGGCGGAACACTGAAGCTTTCTTT. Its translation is CASSPGARRNTEAFF. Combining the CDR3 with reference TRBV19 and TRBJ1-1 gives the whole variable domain DGGITQSPKYLFRKEGQNVTLSCEQNLNHDAMYWYRQDPGQGLRLIYYSQIVNDFQKGDIAEGYSVSREKKESFPLTVTSAQKNPTAFYLCASSPGARRNTEAFFGQGTRLTVV.

The CDR3 reads CASSRDRGPLTSTDTQYF. Here the CDR3 DNA reads TGTGCCAGCTCACGGGACAGGGGGCCCTTAACCTCCACAGATACGCAGTATTTT. The chain couples TRBV18 to TRBJ2-3; TRBD1 matches at 12 bases. Germline V gives CDR1 KGHSH, CDR2 LQKENI. V was pared by 4 bases and J by 2 bases, with 10 bases of the junction left unmatched. This CDR3 has 18 residues. Combining the CDR3 with reference TRBV18 and TRBJ2-3 gives the whole variable domain NAGVMQNPRHLVRRRGQEARLRCSPMKGHSHVYWYRQLPEEGLKFMVYLQKENIIDESGMPKERFSAEFPKEGPSILRIQQVVRGDSAAYFCASSRDRGPLTSTDTQYFGPGTRLTVL.